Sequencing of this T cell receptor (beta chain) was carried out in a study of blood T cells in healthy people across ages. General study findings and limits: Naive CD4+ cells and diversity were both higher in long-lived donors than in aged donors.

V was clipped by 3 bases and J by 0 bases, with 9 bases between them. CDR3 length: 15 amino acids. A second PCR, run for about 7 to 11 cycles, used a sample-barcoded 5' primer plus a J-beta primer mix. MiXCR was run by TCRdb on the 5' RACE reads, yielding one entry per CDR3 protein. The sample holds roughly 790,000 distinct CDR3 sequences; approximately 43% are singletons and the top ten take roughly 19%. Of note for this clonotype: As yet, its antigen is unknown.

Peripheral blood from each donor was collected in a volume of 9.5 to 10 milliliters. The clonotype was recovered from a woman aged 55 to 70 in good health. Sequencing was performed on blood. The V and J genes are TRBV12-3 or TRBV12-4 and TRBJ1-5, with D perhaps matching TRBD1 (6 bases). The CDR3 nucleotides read TGTGCCAGCAGTTTGACAGGTTATAGCAATCAGCCCCAGCATTTT. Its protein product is CASSLTGYSNQPQHF.